This TCR beta chain was sequenced in a study of T cell changes during pregnancy in multiple sclerosis. This table comes from immunoSEQ multiplex PCR, and its TCRdb copy is limited to in-frame clones, with some not included. The repertoire holds fewer than 150,000 clones, with 96% as singletons. J was trimmed by 0 bases and V by 0 bases; bases with no gene match: 6. In germline, CDR1 is LNHNV, CDR2 YYDKDF (reference sequence). The length of the CDR3 is 18 residues. The sequencing used peripheral blood, collected after pregnancy. This receptor was identified in a female donor with multiple sclerosis, enrolled in a pregnancy study. The chain uses TRBV15 and TRBJ2-3; the match to TRBD2 covers 10 bases. CDR3 amino acids: CATSRDPTSGWSTDTQYF. DNA for the CDR3: TGTGCCACCAGCAGAGATCCGACTAGCGGGTGGAGCACAGATACGCAGTATTTT.